This T cell receptor beta chain was sequenced during a study of cytomegalovirus exposure and HLA in healthy donors (dated by TCRdb to the late 2010s). Background on the whole study: An earlier analysis of several hundred of the donors reported about 290 Gb of sequence data and some 120 million unique TCR beta sequences from some 180 million T cells. An early release that covered 500 to 800 HLA-typed donors contained around 330 gigabases of sequencing data and roughly 84 million unique TCR sequences. Class I and class II HLA loci were covered by the typing at four-digit resolution. The later analysis used no new phenotypic data to find candidate immune exposures, relying instead on TCR beta sequences and their occurrence across donors. A later analysis re-analyzed previously published TCR beta repertoires from 500 to 700 donors and added high-resolution HLA genotyping to study TCR occurrence patterns. On average, roughly 250,000 unique TCR beta nucleotide sequences were sequenced per donor among a few hundred genotyped donors of the cohort, with approximately 18% of those sequences being non-productive. Donor age, sex, ethnicity and CMV serostatus were compiled together with the repertoire data. Of the roughly 400 genotyped donors, 65% to 90% fell in the genetic ancestry cluster associated with self-reported Caucasian donors. The study combined high-throughput TCR immunosequencing, statistical association of individual TCRs with disease status, and machine learning to predict cytomegalovirus infection status. The aim of the study was to test whether cataloging public T cell receptors could identify signatures of past pathogen exposure. The study profiled the T cell repertoires of under 700 subjects by immunosequencing and related them to cytomegalovirus serostatus. About 5 DR-DQ haplotypes were handled as single units for association and clustering, since linkage in the cohort was strong. In addition to the first cohort of 650 to 750 subjects, a separate validation cohort of approximately 130 different subjects was used. The number of donors typed differed by locus, with roughly 620-630 for A, B, C, DRB1 and DQB1, 522 for DQA1, 600 to 610 for DPA1, and about 450 for DPB1. In a later genetic analysis, genome-wide SNP genotypes for 398 of the 666 donors were used, and that subset was treated as a discovery cohort. In an earlier analysis of roughly 600 of the donors, high-throughput TCR beta sequencing was used to judge whether each TCR beta V gene segment behaved as functional or pseudogenic. Every discovery cohort repertoire had been produced on one sequencing platform.

The CDR3, from cysteine to phenylalanine, totals 14 residues. The kept DNA is CDR3 alone, 42 bases in frame from the first base. Looking up the germline V gene yields CDR1 SNHLY and CDR2 FYNNEI. V is cut by 4 bases and J by 9 bases, and the space between the germline ends is 13 bases. Concerning this clone itself: What this receptor recognizes is not known. Base qualities are not at hand, and no much larger clone is one base apart.

The cohort was made up of around 720 healthy bone marrow donors. At the time of sampling, every cohort member was nominally healthy, though immune exposures that went unrecorded were likely present. The donor tested CMV seronegative, placing the donor among the 300 to 450 seronegative members of the cohort. A peripheral blood sample was provided by each donor, and peripheral blood mononuclear cells were used for TCR beta sequencing. The Qiagen DNeasy Blood Extraction Kit was used to extract genomic DNA from the blood cell samples. The library was made by the immunoSEQ multiplex PCR assay. The multiplex PCR relied on a mix of 60 forward primers for TCR Vbeta segments and 13 reverse primers for TCR Jbeta segments. Amplification of the CDR3 region of rearranged TCR beta genes was performed with a multiplex PCR assay on genomic DNA. The amplified TCR beta libraries were sequenced on the Illumina HiSeq System as 87-base-pair reads. The authors' pipeline ran thus. Across the 640 or so repertoires, a later analysis counted some 80 million unique TCR beta chains, around 11 million of which were shared by at least two donors. Raw reads were error-corrected and collapsed into unique sequences by a nearest-neighbor algorithm in which closely related sequences were merged to remove PCR and sequencing errors. V, D and J gene segments were assigned by aligning CDR3 sequences to IMGT reference sequences. For a sequence to be retained, at least a six-nucleotide match to both a V gene segment and a J gene segment was required. A rearrangement counted as productive if the CDR3 had no stop codons and remained in frame with V and J, and every other rearrangement counted as non-productive. Following IMGT convention, CDR3 was defined as the stretch from the second conserved V-encoded cysteine up to the conserved J-encoded phenylalanine. The earlier analysis of about 610 of the donors excluded sequences that lacked an unambiguous match to a single V gene segment. In an earlier analysis of approximately 500 of the donors, a V segment was called functional when productive rearrangements were above 56.7%, and segregating when the standard deviation between donors exceeded 5%. To diagnose cytomegalovirus status from the catalog of TCR beta chain sequences, a statistical classification framework was built. V and J gene assignment, in a later analysis, came from comparing TCR nucleotide sequences with IMGT/GENE-DB human TR gene sequences. A later analysis assigned CDR3 sequences and most-parsimonious VDJ recombination scenarios with the TCRdist pipeline. In a later analysis, each TCR beta chain was defined by its CDR3 amino acid sequence together with its V-gene family, and reads without a unique V-gene family were excluded. A later analysis removed 592 highly shared, low-generation-probability nucleotide sequences to deal with suspected cross-contamination and a sequencing artifact. In a later analysis, a clonal expansion index was calculated for each public chain from normalized within-repertoire ranks of inferred template counts. Generation probabilities in a later analysis came from a VDJ recombination model fitted to out-of-frame rearrangements, and those results were checked against IGoR. In a later analysis, TCR-TCR, TCR-HLA and TCR-CMV co-occurrence was scored with hypergeometric tests, and a repertoire-size bias correction was applied to TCR pairs. To estimate false discovery rates, a later analysis permuted the HLA or CMV assignments 20 times. In a later analysis, co-occurring TCRs were grouped with DBSCAN, and TCRdist sequence similarity was added when clustering was performed within HLA-allele-positive subsets. Co-occurrence clustering excluded repertoires with fewer than 30,000 or more than 120,000 public chains, plus five with anomalous nucleotide sharing. TCRdb's version of the immuneACCESS table is confined to in-frame rearrangements and falls short of the full clone set. An unresolved V gene accounts for under half of the shortfall where checked; the remainder is of unknown origin. V, J and clone size derive from that table, while D and trimming were established from the DNA sequence. The sample data list 250,000 to 350,000 clones, and 75% to 90% of these were observed just once. The ten largest clones add up to about 0.3% of the sample.

Study-level results and caveats: In vitro tests confirmed that a few of the cytomegalovirus-associated TCR beta chains recognize cytomegalovirus antigens. A further reported finding was that TCR beta sequences accurately predicted the HLA-A and HLA-B alleles for most subjects in the first cohort. Some IMGT-functional V segments, including TRBV6-2 and TRBV6-3, could not be told apart with the 87-base-pair reads, so those segments were excluded. A later analysis found that TCR association rates varied across HLA loci, with DRB1 alleles showing the most associated TCRs and HLA-C alleles the fewest. In a later genetic analysis, a missense DCLRE1C variant was associated with V-gene and J-gene trimming of TCR beta chains, and the association was replicated in an independent cohort. The sequencing pipeline was judged likely to have produced a cluster of highly shared sequence variants as a technical artifact. Assigning TCR associations to individual alleles was difficult when HLA alleles, especially DR and DQ, strongly co-occurred. Linkage disequilibrium might explain the correlated functional status among segregating V segments, but an unknown experimental factor could not be excluded. In an earlier analysis of roughly 500 of the donors, most TCR beta V segments appeared in productive rearrangements about 87% or about 30% of the time, broadly matching IMGT annotations. Because counts were too low, roughly 17 rarely observed V segments, including chromosome 9 orphons, were left out of the earlier analysis of 500 to 750 of the donors. Only TCR beta chains were sequenced in this cohort, and the absence of alpha or paired-chain data limited detectable features. Most TCR sequences were seen in very few donors, while some public TCRs were found in many individuals. The only immune exposure information available for the cohort was CMV serostatus. The classifier was reported to diagnose cytomegalovirus status with high specificity and sensitivity in both the original and validation cohorts. According to the authors, the approach could potentially be generalized to other disease states and immunological phenotypes. A later analysis found that HLA-associated TCR beta chains were more clonally expanded and had lower generation probabilities than equally common non-associated chains. A later genetic analysis reported fewer N-insertions in productive TCRs among donors in an Asian-associated ancestry cluster than the roughly 700-donor mean. A total of 164 TCR beta chains were listed by the study as associated with cytomegalovirus. Because HLA typing was missing for some donors at each locus, association tests included only the typed subset. In a later analysis, most CMV-associated TCR beta chains were found to appear HLA-restricted, with HLA associations seemingly driven largely by CMV exposure. Presence/absence analyses assumed roughly uniform sequencing depth across donors, an assumption that may not hold. A later analysis associated 16,951 TCR beta sequences with specific HLA alleles at a false discovery rate of 0.05. According to a later analysis, parvovirus B19, influenza, CMV and Epstein-Barr virus appeared linked to several top co-occurrence clusters.

The chain employs TRBV2 and TRBJ1-6; TRBD1 is a weak D gene call, 6 bases matching. Sample: PBMCs. The source of this sequence is a girl aged 2-10 years in good health and CMV-seronegative. The CDR3 here reads CASSGRGYFSPLHF. Read as DNA, the sequence is TGTGCCAGCAGTGGTAGGGGGTATTTTTCACCCCTCCACTTT.